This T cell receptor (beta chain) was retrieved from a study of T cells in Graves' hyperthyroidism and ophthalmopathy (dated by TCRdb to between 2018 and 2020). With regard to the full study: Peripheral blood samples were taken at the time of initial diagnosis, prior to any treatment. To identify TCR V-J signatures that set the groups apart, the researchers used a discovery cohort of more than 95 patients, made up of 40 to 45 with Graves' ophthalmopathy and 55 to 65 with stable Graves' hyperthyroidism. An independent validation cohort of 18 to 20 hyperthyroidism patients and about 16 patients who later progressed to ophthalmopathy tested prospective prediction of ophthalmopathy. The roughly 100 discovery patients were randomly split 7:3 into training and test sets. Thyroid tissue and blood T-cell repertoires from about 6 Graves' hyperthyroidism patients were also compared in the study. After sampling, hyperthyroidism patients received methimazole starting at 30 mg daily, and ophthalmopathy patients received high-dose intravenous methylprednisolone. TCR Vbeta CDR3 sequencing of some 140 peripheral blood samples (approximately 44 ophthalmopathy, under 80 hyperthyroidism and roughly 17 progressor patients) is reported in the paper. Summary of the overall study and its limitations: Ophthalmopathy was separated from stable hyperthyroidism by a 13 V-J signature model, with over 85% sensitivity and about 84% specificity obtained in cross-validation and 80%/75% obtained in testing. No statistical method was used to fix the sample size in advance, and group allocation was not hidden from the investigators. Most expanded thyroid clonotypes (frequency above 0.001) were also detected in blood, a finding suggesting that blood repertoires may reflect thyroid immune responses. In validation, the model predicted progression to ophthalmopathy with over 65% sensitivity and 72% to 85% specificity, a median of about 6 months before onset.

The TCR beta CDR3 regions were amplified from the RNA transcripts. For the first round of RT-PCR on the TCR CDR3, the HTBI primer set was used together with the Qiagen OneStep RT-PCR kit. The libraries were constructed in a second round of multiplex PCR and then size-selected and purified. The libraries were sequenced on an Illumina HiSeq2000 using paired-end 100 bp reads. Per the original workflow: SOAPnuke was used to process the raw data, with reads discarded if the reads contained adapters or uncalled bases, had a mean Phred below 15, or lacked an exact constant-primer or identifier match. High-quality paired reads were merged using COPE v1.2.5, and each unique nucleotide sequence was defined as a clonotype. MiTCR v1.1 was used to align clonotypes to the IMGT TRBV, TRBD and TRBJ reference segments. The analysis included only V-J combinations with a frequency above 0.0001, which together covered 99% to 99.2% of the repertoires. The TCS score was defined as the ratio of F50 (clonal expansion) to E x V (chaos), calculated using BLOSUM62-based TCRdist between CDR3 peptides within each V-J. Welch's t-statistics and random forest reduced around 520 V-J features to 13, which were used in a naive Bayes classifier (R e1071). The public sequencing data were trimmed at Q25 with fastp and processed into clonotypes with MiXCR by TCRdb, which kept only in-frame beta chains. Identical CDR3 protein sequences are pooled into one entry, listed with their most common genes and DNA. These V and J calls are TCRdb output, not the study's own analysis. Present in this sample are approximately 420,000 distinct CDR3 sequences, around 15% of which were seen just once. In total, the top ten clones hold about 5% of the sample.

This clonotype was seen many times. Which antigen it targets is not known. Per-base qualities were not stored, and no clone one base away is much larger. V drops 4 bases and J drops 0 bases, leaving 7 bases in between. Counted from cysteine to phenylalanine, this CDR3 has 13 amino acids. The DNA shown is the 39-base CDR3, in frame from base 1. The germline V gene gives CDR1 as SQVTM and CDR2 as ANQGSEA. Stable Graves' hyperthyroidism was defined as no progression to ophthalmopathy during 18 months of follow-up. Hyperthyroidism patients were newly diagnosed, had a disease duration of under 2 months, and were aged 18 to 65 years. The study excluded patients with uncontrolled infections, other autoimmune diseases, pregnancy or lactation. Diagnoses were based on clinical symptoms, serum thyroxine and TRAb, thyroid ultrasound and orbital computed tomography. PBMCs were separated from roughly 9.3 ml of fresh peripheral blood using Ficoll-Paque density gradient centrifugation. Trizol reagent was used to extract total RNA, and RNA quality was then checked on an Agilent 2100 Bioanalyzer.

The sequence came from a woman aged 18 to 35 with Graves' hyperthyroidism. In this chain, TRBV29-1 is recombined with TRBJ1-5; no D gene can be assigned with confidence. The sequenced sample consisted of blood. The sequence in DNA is TGCAGCGTTGCCGCGTATAGCAATCAGCCCCAGCATTTT. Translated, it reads CSVAAYSNQPQHF.